This T cell receptor beta chain was sequenced for a study of T-cell memory formation after mild COVID-19. Researchers used 5'RACE with constant-segment primers to make TCR alpha and TCR beta cDNA libraries that carry sample barcodes and UMIs. Each CDR3 protein gets one entry after TCRdb re-called the 5' RACE reads with MiXCR. The data contain just over 300,000 distinct CDR3 sequences, roughly a fifth of them singletons. Between the trimmed V and J ends, which lost 0 bases and 10 bases, there was a span of 16 bases. Germline loops: CDR1 SGHVS, CDR2 FNYEAQ. The CDR3 has 15 residues. This clonotype appeared a few times.

The gene calls are TRBV7-6 and TRBJ2-1; D uncertain. Material for sequencing was PBMCs or a T cell subset sorted from them (not recorded which). This TCR was sampled from a man aged 18 to 30 who had mild COVID-19 (a few samples of this study predate the infection). Cell type and time point are not known. The CDR3 sequence: CASSLATQRIPEQFF. The CDR3 bases are TGTGCCAGCAGCTTAGCCACACAGAGGATACCCGAGCAGTTCTTC. The variable domain in full, with the rest retrieved from reference TRBV7-6 and TRBJ2-1, is GAGVSQSPRYKVTKRGQDVALRCDPISGHVSLYWYRQALGQGPEFLTYFNYEAQQDKSGLPNDRFSAERPEGSISTLTIQRTEQRDSAMYRCASSLATQRIPEQFFGPGTRLTVL.